The present T cell receptor beta chain was sequenced within a study of Graves' ophthalmopathy and Graves' hyperthyroidism (dated by TCRdb to 2016 to 2019). Broadly, across the study: Peripheral blood samples were taken at the time of initial diagnosis, before any treatment was given. In over 5 hyperthyroidism patients, the T-cell repertoire of thyroid tissue was compared with the T-cell repertoire of blood. To tell Graves' ophthalmopathy apart from Graves' hyperthyroidism, and to predict which patients would progress to ophthalmopathy, the study relied on TCR beta repertoire signatures. To explore V-J signatures that separate ophthalmopathy from hyperthyroidism, a discovery set of about a hundred patients was enrolled, consisting of about 45 with ophthalmopathy and fewer than 60 with stable hyperthyroidism. In total, around 130 blood samples were TCR-sequenced: under 45 ophthalmopathy, about 75 hyperthyroidism and roughly 17 hyperthyroidism-to-ophthalmopathy patients. For independent validation, a separate cohort was made up of approximately 19 hyperthyroidism patients plus 17 patients who later progressed from hyperthyroidism to ophthalmopathy. Following sampling, methimazole starting at 30 mg daily was administered to hyperthyroidism patients, and high-dose intravenous methylprednisolone was administered to ophthalmopathy patients.

On this clonotype itself: The specificity of this receptor is unknown. Base qualities are not provided; no much larger clone lies one nucleotide away.

The CDR3 measures 18 amino acids from cysteine to phenylalanine. Only the CDR3 portion is preserved as DNA: 54 bases, with reading frame beginning at the first base. The junction carries 30 bases between V and J, which are trimmed by 6 bases and 9 bases respectively. CDR1 is given as DFQATT and CDR2 as SNEGSKA, both from the germline V gene (reference sequence). TCR beta CDR3 regions were amplified from RNA transcripts for repertoire sequencing. HTBI primers and the Qiagen OneStep RT-PCR kit were used in a first-round RT-PCR, which was followed by a second-round multiplex PCR, size selection and purification. Sequencing of the libraries was carried out on an Illumina HiSeq2000 in paired-end mode with 100 bp reads. Concerning the study's data processing: Reads were processed with SOAPnuke, discarding reads with adapters, uncalled bases, mean Phred below 15, or no exact constant-primer or identifier match. High-quality paired reads were merged with COPE v1.2.5. Clonotypes were defined as unique nucleotide sequences and were aligned to IMGT TRB V, D and J references using MiTCR v1.1. The analysis was limited to V-J combinations with a frequency above 0.0001, which together covered approximately 99% of repertoires. A TCR clonal expansion and chaos score per V-J combination was defined as the ratio of F50 clonal expansion to chaos observed in the TCRdist matrix. Welch's t-statistics and random forest were used to reduce the features to some 13 V-J combinations, which were then used as input to a naive Bayes classifier. The Morisita-Horn index was used to measure how similar the thyroid and blood repertoires were. Using fastp at Q25 and MiXCR, TCRdb reprocessed the public reads and kept productive beta chains. CDR3 protein duplicates are merged, each entry listing the most common genes and DNA. None of the V and J calls come from the authors' own analysis; TCRdb made them. The sample records about 700,000 distinct CDR3 sequences, 40% of which are singletons. The ten top clones hold around 40% of the sample.

What the research found in general, with its limitations: Most expanded thyroid clonotypes with a frequency above 0.001 also appeared in blood, which suggests that blood repertoires may reflect the immune response in the thyroid. No statistical method was used to set the sample size in advance, and the investigators knew which group each participant was assigned to. In cross-validation, the 13-signature model distinguished ophthalmopathy from stable hyperthyroidism with around 90% sensitivity and about 81% specificity, while in the test set the corresponding values were about 80% and 75%. In validation, the model predicted ophthalmopathy progression with about 71% sensitivity and approximately 78% specificity; 12 predicted patients were CT-confirmed with GO in a median of approximately 6.5 months.

The ophthalmopathy patients had moderately to severely active disease, with a Clinical Activity Score of 3 or higher, a NOSPECS grade of 4 or higher, and a disease duration of less than 3 months. Patients with other autoimmune diseases, uncontrolled infections, pregnancy or lactation were excluded. Diagnosis was based on clinical symptoms, serum thyroxine, TRAb, thyroid ultrasound and orbital computed tomography. Using Ficoll-Paque density gradient centrifugation, PBMCs were isolated from 8.5 to 10 ml of fresh peripheral blood. Total RNA was extracted using Trizol reagent, and RNA quality was checked on an Agilent 2100 Bioanalyzer.

Sequenced sample: peripheral blood. This TCR was recovered from an adult man with Graves' ophthalmopathy. Recombination joined TRBV20-1 with TRBJ1-6; confidence is insufficient to name the D gene. The CDR3 in this case is CSAKAPPIEGTGLSPLHF. The DNA sequence is TGCAGTGCCAAGGCCCCTCCGATTGAGGGCACTGGGCTTTCACCCCTCCACTTT.